Each of the 24 T cell receptor beta chains below was sequenced from the same sample in a study of shared clonotypes between healthy human individuals. Libraries were prepared by immunoSEQ multiplex PCR; TCRdb keeps only in-frame clonotypes and omits some of them. The data contain some 2,100,000 clones, 85% to 95% of them singletons. Naive-designated CD8 cells lacked CD45RO, were positively enriched for CCR7, and omitted terminally differentiated effector memory CD45RA+ cells. Material for sequencing was naive CD8+ T cells from PBMCs. Receptor source: a man aged 18 to 30 in good health. Some clones in this sample may be carry-over from other donors' samples.

This chain joins TRBV5-1 and TRBJ2-3; 8 positions match TRBD2. Trimming took 2 bases from V and 5 from J; bases not matched to a gene: 7. Germline V gene sequence: CDR1 SGHRS, CDR2 YFSETQ. This CDR3 has 15 amino acids. CDR3 protein: CASSLAGATGDTQYF. The CDR3 DNA reads TGCGCCAGCAGCTTAGCGGGAGCAACCGGAGATACGCAGTATTTT.

V gene TRBV28 combines with J gene TRBJ2-3; 8 nucleotides line up with TRBD2. Germline values: CDR1 MDHEN, CDR2 SYDVKM. The CDR3 contains 15 residues. J was trimmed by 2 bases and V by 8 bases; bases with no gene match: 9. CDR3 region: CASGVAGLTTDTQYF. As DNA, the CDR3 is TGTGCCAGCGGGGTAGCGGGACTTACCACAGATACGCAGTATTTT.

This clone was recorded once. The chain combines TRBV4-2 with TRBJ2-4; 15 nucleotides agree with TRBD2. Germline V gene sequence: CDR1 LGHNA, CDR2 YNFKEQ. This CDR3 is 19 amino acids long. Trimming at V came to 4 bases and at J to 5 bases, leaving 12 bases not matched to a gene. CDR3 sequence (DNA): TGTGCCAGCAGCCGGGAATTAGGACTAGCGGGAGGGCGGGAAAACATTCAGTACTTC. Residues: CASSRELGLAGGRENIQYF.

Note on this clone: Different DNA sequences within this sample yield the same CDR3. This chain connects TRBV5-1 to TRBJ2-7, with a possible D match to TRBD1 (5 bases). V lost 0 bases to trimming and J lost 4 bases, with 8 bases between them. The CDR3 has 13 amino acids. The germline V gene encodes CDR1 SGHRS and CDR2 YFSETQ. The CDR3 is CASSLGSGYEQYF. The CDR3 coding sequence is TGCGCCAGCAGCTTGGGGTCAGGGTACGAGCAGTACTTC.

This clone showed up just once. Additional DNA sequences in this sample encode the identical CDR3. This chain connects TRBV9 to TRBJ2-3, with D maybe TRBD2 (6 bases). The length of the CDR3 is 14 residues. The germline V gene encodes CDR1 SGDLS and CDR2 YYNGEE. Trimming stripped 2 bases from V and 0 bases from J, with 7 bases between. CDR3 coding DNA: TGTGCCAGCAGCGTGGCGGGAAGCACAGATACGCAGTATTTT. It yields the protein CASSVAGSTDTQYF.

This chain links TRBV28 with TRBJ1-5; the D is unclear. CDR3 size: 17 residues. The germline V gene has CDR1 MDHEN and CDR2 SYDVKM. Trimming took off 4 bases at V and 0 bases at J, with 16 bases between the two ends. The CDR3 is CASSSPWGAYSNQPQHF. The CDR3 DNA sequence: TGTGCCAGCAGTTCGCCTTGGGGAGCGTATAGCAATCAGCCCCAGCATTTT.

This chain uses TRBV19 with TRBJ2-1; the D gene is possibly TRBD1 (5 bases). This CDR3 has 11 residues. With 8 bases removed from V and 7 bases from J, the gap between germline ends came to 9 bases. Looked up from germline, CDR1 is LNHDA and CDR2 is SQIVND (reference sequence). Here the CDR3 reads CASLWTNEQFF. The DNA for the CDR3 is TGTGCCAGTCTTTGGACAAATGAGCAGTTCTTC.

In regard to this clone: The identical CDR3 is also encoded by other nucleotide sequences in the sample. The rearrangement joins TRBV27 to TRBJ2-2, with D unresolved. CDR1 and CDR2 (germline): MNHEY, SMNVEV (reference sequence). V dropped 2 bases and J dropped 1 base, with 5 bases sitting between them. The CDR3 loop spans 14 amino acids. CDR3 amino acids: CASSLLGNTGELFF. CDR3 in DNA: TGTGCCAGCAGTTTACTGGGGAACACCGGGGAGCTGTTTTTT.

The chain is built from TRBV28 and TRBJ2-7; 7 nucleotides line up with TRBD2. The CDR3 has 15 residues. Germline V lookup: CDR1 MDHEN, CDR2 SYDVKM. The ends lost 3 bases at V and 4 bases at J; junction bases unmatched: 9. CDR3 loop: CASSFLGEGLYEQYF. The CDR3 DNA follows: TGTGCCAGCAGTTTCTTGGGGGAGGGCTTGTACGAGCAGTACTTC. The full variable domain, its missing parts supplied by reference TRBV28 and TRBJ2-7, is DVKVTQSSRYLVKRTGEKVFLECVQDMDHENMFWYRQDPGLGLRLIYFSYDVKMKEKGDIPEGYSVSREKKERFSLILESASTNQTSMYLCASSFLGEGLYEQYFGPGTRLTVT.

The chain joins TRBV11-2 to TRBJ2-1; TRBD2 aligns across 12 bases. CDR3 length equals 15 residues. CDR1 is SGHAT, CDR2 FQNNGV, per germline. V gave up 5 bases and J gave up 8 bases; unmatched junction bases: 7. The CDR3: CASSLAGGPMDEQFF. CDR3 nucleotides: TGTGCCAGCAGCCTAGCGGGAGGGCCGATGGATGAGCAGTTCTTC.

The chain joins TRBV5-6 to TRBJ2-7; TRBD1 aligns across 8 bases. V lost 0 bases and J lost 2; bases outside the gene matches: 4. The CDR3 runs to 15 residues. Germline CDR1 and CDR2: SGHDT and YYEEEE. CDR3 in amino acids: CASSLEAGGPYEQYF. CDR3 in DNA: TGTGCCAGCAGCTTGGAAGCAGGGGGCCCCTACGAGCAGTACTTC.

The chain employs TRBV5-1 and TRBJ2-2; D tentatively fits TRBD1 or TRBD2 (6 bases each). Germline V gene data show CDR1 as SGHRS and CDR2 as YFSETQ. Trimming pared 1 base from V and 5 bases from J, leaving 24 bases between. The CDR3 length is 19 residues. The CDR3, as DNA: TGCGCCAGCAGCTTGAGGACAGTCCGGGGGACTCAAAGGACCGGGGAGCTGTTTTTT. Protein: CASSLRTVRGTQRTGELFF.

This chain connects TRBV6-5 to TRBJ1-1, with D perhaps matching TRBD1 (5 bases). The germline V gene encodes CDR1 MNHEY and CDR2 SVGAGI. This CDR3 comprises 14 residues. Trimming stripped 6 bases from V and 4 bases from J, with 15 bases between. CDR3: CASSHAGGVTEAFF. CDR3 sequence (DNA): TGTGCCAGCAGCCATGCGGGGGGGGTCACTGAAGCTTTCTTT.

The gene calls are TRBV23-1 and TRBJ2-1; unclear D gene. TRBV23-1 is labeled an ORF, and its function is uncertain. Trimming removed 4 bases at V and 7 bases at J, with 8 bases between. CDR3 length: 12 amino acids. The CDR3 DNA is TGCGCCAGCAGTCCTATTAAGAATGAGCAGTTCTTC. It specifies CASSPIKNEQFF.

The rearrangement joins TRBV27 to TRBJ1-6; no clear D. The V end lost 4 bases, the J end lost 6 bases, and 7 bases lay between the germline ends. The CDR3 sequence is 13 residues long. Per germline, CDR1 MNHEY and CDR2 SMNVEV (reference sequence). DNA for the CDR3: TGTGCCAGCAGTTGGGTTCGTAATTCACCCCTCCACTTT. Amino acid sequence: CASSWVRNSPLHF.

This chain connects TRBV5-1 to TRBJ1-1; D unclear. The CDR3 is 13 amino acids. Germline V gene sequence: CDR1 SGHRS, CDR2 YFSETQ. The ends were cut back, 4 bases at V and 6 bases at J, with 13 bases in the middle. CDR3 amino acids: CASSMAGLAEAFF. CDR3 bases: TGCGCCAGCAGCATGGCAGGATTGGCTGAAGCTTTCTTT.

The V gene is TRBV7-2, the J gene TRBJ2-3, with TRBD2 matching 14 bases. Germline trimming cut 8 bases from V and 4 bases from J; bases unmatched to any gene: 8. Germline CDR1 and CDR2: SGHTA and FQGNSA. The CDR3 spans 16 residues. The CDR3 DNA is TGTGCCAGCCATTTCGGACTAGCGGGAGGAGCAGATACGCAGTATTTT. Translation: CASHFGLAGGADTQYF.

A single count supports this clone. Other nucleotide sequences from this sample produce the same CDR3. The J gene is TRBJ2-7, the V gene TRBV9; 8 bases fit TRBD1. The CDR3 length is 15 residues. CDR1 and CDR2 from the germline V gene are SGDLS and YYNGEE. V shed 0 bases, J shed 0 bases, and the junction held 2 bases outside the gene matches. This chain's CDR3 is CASSVGTGSSYEQYF. The CDR3 coding sequence is TGTGCCAGCAGCGTAGGGACAGGGTCCTCCTACGAGCAGTACTTC.

This chain connects TRBV5-1 to TRBJ2-1, with 14 bases lining up with TRBD2. The CDR3 runs 16 residues. J lost 6 bases, V lost 3 bases, and 5 bases had no gene match. Germline CDR1 is SGHRS and CDR2 is YFSETQ. This CDR3 reads CASSSVGLAGANEQFF. For the CDR3, the DNA is TGCGCCAGCAGCTCGGTGGGACTAGCGGGAGCCAATGAGCAGTTCTTC.

The CDR3 sequence: CASSYRQGNTEAFF. The CDR3 nucleotides read TGCGCCAGCAGCTACAGACAGGGGAACACTGAAGCTTTCTTT. The genes are TRBV4-3 and TRBJ1-1, with TRBD1 identical over 7 bases. The length of the CDR3 is 14 residues. V shed 5 bases, J shed 1 base, and the junction held 4 bases outside the gene matches. Germline values: CDR1 LGHNA, CDR2 YSLEER.

V gene TRBV11-2 combines with J gene TRBJ2-7, with D uncertain. The CDR3 extends over 15 amino acids. CDR1 SGHAT and CDR2 FQNNGV come from the germline V gene. Trimming cost V 2 bases and J 5 bases, with 16 bases left between them. This CDR3 reads CASSLFPWQLDEQYF. DNA for the CDR3: TGTGCCAGCAGCTTATTCCCATGGCAGTTGGACGAGCAGTACTTC.

This clone was seen only once. The chain has TRBV14 and TRBJ1-1; 9 bases map to TRBD1. The germline CDR1 and CDR2 sequences are SGHDN and FVKESK. J gave up 4 bases and V 4 bases, and 4 bases lay outside the gene matches. CDR3 length: 14 residues. CDR3: CASSLTGGSTEAFF. The CDR3 DNA is TGTGCCAGCAGCCTTACAGGGGGCTCCACTGAAGCTTTCTTT.

The V and J genes are TRBV30 and TRBJ2-1, with 7 nucleotides matching TRBD1. Germline CDR1 GTSNPN, CDR2 SVGIG (reference sequence). This CDR3 region has 15 residues. V lost 0 bases to trimming and J lost 7 bases; unmatched junction nucleotides: 9. Here the CDR3 DNA reads TGTGCCTGGAGTGTATCCAGGGGGAATAGGAATGAGCAGTTCTTC. It encodes CAWSVSRGNRNEQFF.

The chain joins TRBV11-2 to TRBJ1-2; D is unclear. CDR1 is SGHAT, CDR2 FQNNGV, per germline. V was trimmed by 7 bases and J by 8 bases, leaving 14 bases between them. This CDR3 has 12 amino acids. In DNA, the CDR3 is TGTGCCAGCACTGCCTCCGGCGAGGGCTACACCTTC. This codes for CASTASGEGYTF.